The present TCR beta chain was sequenced within a study of T cells in Graves' hyperthyroidism and ophthalmopathy. Study results and limitations: Most thyroid clonotypes expanded above 0.001 were also detected in blood.

Regions amplified from RNA transcripts were the TCR beta CDR3 regions. The study used the HTBI primer set for a first-round RT-PCR of the TCR CDR3. TCRdb reprocessed the multiplex PCR reads with MiXCR, giving one entry per CDR3 protein. This sample has some 270,000 distinct CDR3 sequences, with about 14% found just once. The CDR3 sequence is 12 residues long. V lost 3 bases and J lost 2, with 8 bases in between. Per germline, CDR1 SQVTM and CDR2 ANQGSEA. This clonotype was counted ten times or more. The antigen is undetermined. The chain is built from TRBV29-1 and TRBJ2-7, with D perhaps matching TRBD2 (6 bases). Sequenced: blood. This TCR derives from a woman aged 30 to 39 with Graves' hyperthyroidism that later progressed to Graves' ophthalmopathy. CDR3 bases: TGCAGCGTTGATGGCGGGACCTACGAGCAGTACTTC. Its protein is CSVDGGTYEQYF.